This T cell receptor (beta chain) derives from a study of cytomegalovirus exposure and HLA in healthy donors. Points from the study as a whole: Indistinguishable V segments, including TRBV6-2 and TRBV6-3, were excluded. Most TCR sequences were rare, but some public TCRs occurred in many donors.

Worth noting for this clone: Its antigen is undetermined.

The PCR had 60 Vbeta and 13 Jbeta primers. Profiled with immunoSEQ multiplex PCR; TCRdb holds only in-frame clones, not every one. The sample consists of some 130,000 clones, roughly three quarters of them appearing once. In germline, CDR1 is MNHNS, CDR2 SASEGT. The CDR3 length is 13 residues. V dropped 4 bases and J dropped 2 bases, with 9 bases sitting between them. The clonotype originates from a woman in her sixties in good health and CMV-seronegative. The chain employs TRBV6-1 and TRBJ2-7; D is unresolved. Input material: PBMCs. CDR3: CASSGDAAYEQYF. CDR3 coding DNA: TGTGCCAGCAGTGGCGACGCGGCCTACGAGCAGTACTTC.